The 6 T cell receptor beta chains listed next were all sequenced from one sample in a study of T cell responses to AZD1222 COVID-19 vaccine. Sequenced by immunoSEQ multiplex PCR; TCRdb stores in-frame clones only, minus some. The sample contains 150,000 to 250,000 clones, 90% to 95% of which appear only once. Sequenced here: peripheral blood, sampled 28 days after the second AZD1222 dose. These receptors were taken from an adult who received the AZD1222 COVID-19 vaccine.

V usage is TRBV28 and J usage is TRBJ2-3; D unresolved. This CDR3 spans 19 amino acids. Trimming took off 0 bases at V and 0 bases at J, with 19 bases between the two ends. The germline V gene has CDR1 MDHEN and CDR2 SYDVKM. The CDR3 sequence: CASSLWSGSPGRSTDTQYF. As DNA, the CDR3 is TGTGCCAGCAGTTTATGGAGTGGGTCCCCGGGCCGCAGCACAGATACGCAGTATTTT.

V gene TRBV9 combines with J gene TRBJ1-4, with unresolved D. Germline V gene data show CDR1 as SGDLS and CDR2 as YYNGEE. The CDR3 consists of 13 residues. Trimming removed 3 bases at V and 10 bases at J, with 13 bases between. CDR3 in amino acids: CASSAHNRGKLFF. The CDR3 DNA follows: TGTGCCAGCAGCGCTCACAACAGAGGAAAACTGTTTTTT.

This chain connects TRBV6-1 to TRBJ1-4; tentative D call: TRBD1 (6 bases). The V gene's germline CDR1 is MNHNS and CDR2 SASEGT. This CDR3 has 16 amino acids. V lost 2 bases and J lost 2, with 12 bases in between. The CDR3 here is CASSERQGSTNEKLFF. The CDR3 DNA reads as TGTGCCAGCAGTGAACGGCAGGGGAGTACTAATGAAAAACTGTTTTTT.

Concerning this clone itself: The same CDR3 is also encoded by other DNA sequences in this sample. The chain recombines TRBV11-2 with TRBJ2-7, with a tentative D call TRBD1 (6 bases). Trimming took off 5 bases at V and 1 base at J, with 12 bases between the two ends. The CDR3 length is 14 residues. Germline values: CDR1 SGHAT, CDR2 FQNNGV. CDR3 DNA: TGTGCCAGCAGCCCCCCCGGACAGTCCTACGAGCAGTACTTC. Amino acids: CASSPPGQSYEQYF.

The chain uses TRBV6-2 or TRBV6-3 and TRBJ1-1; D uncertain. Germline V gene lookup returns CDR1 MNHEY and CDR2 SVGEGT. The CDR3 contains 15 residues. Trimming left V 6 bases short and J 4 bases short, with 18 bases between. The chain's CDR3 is CASSRSSAGGTEAFF. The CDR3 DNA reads TGTGCCAGCAGCCGATCCAGCGCGGGCGGCACTGAAGCTTTCTTT.

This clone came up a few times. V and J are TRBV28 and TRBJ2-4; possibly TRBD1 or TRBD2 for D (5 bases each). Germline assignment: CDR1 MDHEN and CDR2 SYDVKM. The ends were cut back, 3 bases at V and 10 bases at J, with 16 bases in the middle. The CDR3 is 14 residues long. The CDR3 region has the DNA TGTGCCAGCAGTTTCCAAGGGGTTGGGGGTATTCAGTACTTC. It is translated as CASSFQGVGGIQYF.